The 29 T cell receptor beta chains below all came from one sample that was sequenced in a study of cytomegalovirus exposure and HLA in healthy donors. Here immunoSEQ multiplex PCR was the method, and the copy in TCRdb shows in-frame clones only, minus some. Of hundreds of thousands of clones listed, approximately 90% were seen once; the top ten hold 0.92%. The sample taken for sequencing was PBMCs. These receptors were taken from a woman between 18 and 29 years old in good health and CMV-seronegative.

This clone was seen just once. This chain uses TRBV28 with TRBJ2-3; D ambiguous. The germline V gene has CDR1 MDHEN and CDR2 SYDVKM. Trimming cost V 3 bases and J 8 bases, with 15 bases left between them. This CDR3 spans 14 amino acids. Here the CDR3 DNA reads TGTGCCAGCAGTTTTGTTGTCCCCGCAGGTACGCAGTATTTT. The encoded protein is CASSFVVPAGTQYF.

In the case of this clone: At one end, the junction sequence differs from germline, possibly due to a read error. The V call is TRBV28, the J call TRBJ2-7; D remains ambiguous. CDR3 length equals 11 residues. Looked up from germline, CDR1 is MDHEN and CDR2 is SYDVKM. The DNA for the CDR3 is TGTGCCATCAGTGAGGCCGGTGGGCAGTACTTC. Translated, it gives CAISEAGGQYF.

The CDR3 is CASSEEWSAGTGELFF. The DNA for the CDR3 is TGTGCCAGCAGTGAAGAGTGGTCGGCAGGGACCGGGGAGCTGTTTTTT. V and J are TRBV6-1 and TRBJ2-2; a weak D match, TRBD1 (5 bases). Germline values: CDR1 MNHNS, CDR2 SASEGT. V gave up 1 base and J gave up 5 bases, with 14 bases separating them. The CDR3 sequence is 16 residues long.

This rearrangement joins TRBV11-2 to TRBJ2-2, with 7 bases fitting TRBD2. The CDR3 consists of 19 residues. CDR1 and CDR2 from the germline V gene are SGHAT and FQNNGV. J lost 0 bases, V lost 5 bases, and 15 bases had no gene match. CDR3 DNA: TGTGCCAGCAGCCTAGCCCCAGCGGGATCGATGGCGAACACCGGGGAGCTGTTTTTT. It is translated as CASSLAPAGSMANTGELFF.

The rearrangement links TRBV7-2 to TRBJ2-1; tentatively, D is TRBD2 (6 bases). Trimming stripped 5 bases from V and 9 bases from J, with 11 bases between. Germline CDR1 reads SGHTA; CDR2 reads FQGNSA. This CDR3 region has 12 residues. The CDR3: CASSNRRGEQFF. DNA for the CDR3: TGTGCCAGCAGCAATCGGAGGGGTGAGCAGTTCTTC.

The rearrangement links TRBV7-2 to TRBJ2-1, with D maybe TRBD1 (6 bases). Germline CDR1 is SGHTA and CDR2 is FQGNSA. Between the trimmed V and J ends, which lost 0 bases and 8 bases, there was a span of 8 bases. The length of the CDR3 is 13 residues. The CDR3 DNA sequence: TGTGCCAGCAGCTTAGCGGGGGCAGATGAGCAGTTCTTC. Residues: CASSLAGADEQFF.

Only one count was recorded for this clone. The V gene is TRBV6-6, the J gene TRBJ2-3; D uncertain. V lost 4 bases, J lost 6 bases, and 8 bases lay in between. CDR1 and CDR2 (germline): MNHNY, SVGAGI (reference sequence). The CDR3 is 12 residues long. CDR3 region: CASSSGGDTQYF. The DNA of the CDR3 is TGTGCCAGCAGTTCGGGTGGGGATACGCAGTATTTT.

CDR3 coding DNA: TGCAGTGCTACACAGGGGGTCCTCGGGTTCTTC. It specifies CSATQGVLGFF. The chain carries TRBV20-1 and TRBJ2-1, with 8 bases aligning to TRBD1. The CDR3 totals 11 residues. The junction had 8 bases not matched to a gene; V was cut back by 4 bases and J by 15 bases. Germline assignment: CDR1 DFQATT and CDR2 SNEGSKA (reference sequence).

This chain links TRBV28 with TRBJ2-7; 7 bases fit TRBD2. Germline V CDR1 and CDR2: MDHEN, SYDVKM. After removal of 8 bases from V and 6 bases from J, the junction contained 13 bases not matched to a gene. There are 14 residues in the CDR3. The CDR3 protein is CASLSHPGGSEQYF. CDR3 coding DNA: TGTGCCAGCCTCTCTCACCCGGGGGGTTCCGAGCAGTACTTC. The variable domain in full, completed from reference TRBV28 and TRBJ2-7, reads DVKVTQSSRYLVKRTGEKVFLECVQDMDHENMFWYRQDPGLGLRLIYFSYDVKMKEKGDIPEGYSVSREKKERFSLILESASTNQTSMYLCASLSHPGGSEQYFGPGTRLTVT.

The rearrangement uses TRBV9 and TRBJ2-7; 13 nucleotides agree with TRBD2. V was clipped by 3 bases and J by 4 bases; unmatched bases: 4. Germline V gene sequence: CDR1 SGDLS, CDR2 YYNGEE. The CDR3 extends over 15 amino acids. This CDR3 is CASSAGTSGIYEQYF. The CDR3, as DNA: TGTGCCAGCAGCGCCGGGACTAGCGGGATATACGAGCAGTACTTC.

The CDR3 here is CASGLAGGRQTQYF. Written as DNA, the CDR3 is TGTGCCAGCGGTTTAGCGGGAGGGAGGCAGACCCAGTACTTC. The chain is built from TRBV11-2 and TRBJ2-5; 11 bases agree with TRBD2. This CDR3 comprises 14 residues. V was pared by 8 bases and J by 6 bases, with 8 bases of the junction left unmatched. Looked up from germline, CDR1 is SGHAT and CDR2 is FQNNGV. The full variable domain, rest sourced from reference TRBV11-2 and TRBJ2-5, is EAGVAQSPRYKIIEKRQSVAFWCNPISGHATLYWYQQILGQGPKLLIQFQNNGVVDDSQLPKDRFSAERLKGVDSTLKIQPAKLEDSAVYLCASGLAGGRQTQYFGPGTRLLVL.

This clone was counted once. The chain combines TRBV7-9 with TRBJ1-4; 9 bases map to TRBD1. V shed 3 bases and J 10 bases; nucleotides not matched to a gene: 15. From germline, CDR1 is SEHNR and CDR2 FQNEAQ (reference sequence). The CDR3 sequence is 17 residues long. The CDR3 coding sequence is TGTGCCAGCAGCTTTCTTTCGGCGACAGGGGGTTTAGGAAAACTGTTTTTT. This translates into CASSFLSATGGLGKLFF.

CDR3 amino acids: CATGRTSGSGEQYF. The CDR3 coding sequence is TGTGCCACAGGGAGGACTAGCGGGAGTGGCGAGCAGTACTTC. V gene TRBV10-3 combines with J gene TRBJ2-7; TRBD2 matches 13 bases. The junction had 9 bases not matched to a gene; V was cut back by 10 bases and J by 6 bases. This CDR3 contains 14 residues. The germline gives CDR1 ENHRY, CDR2 SYGVKD.

The chain links TRBV2 to TRBJ2-7; TRBD2 matches at 8 bases. CDR1 and CDR2 from the germline V gene are SNHLY and FYNNEI. Germline trimming cut 5 bases from V and 2 bases from J; bases unmatched to any gene: 2. CDR3 length: 13 amino acids. The CDR3 nucleotides are TGTGCCAGCAGTCCACTAGCGGCCTACGAGCAGTACTTC. Amino acid sequence: CASSPLAAYEQYF.

The chain recombines TRBV18 with TRBJ1-1; 7 bases are a match to TRBD1. CDR3 length equals 12 residues. CDR1 is KGHSH and CDR2 is LQKENI in the germline V gene. The ends lost 7 bases at V and 4 bases at J; junction bases unmatched: 3. The CDR3 DNA follows: TGTGCCAGCTTCCAGGGGGGCACTGAAGCTTTCTTT. Amino acid sequence: CASFQGGTEAFF.

In this sample, this clone turned up once. V is TRBV10-3 and J is TRBJ1-2; no reliable D call. The CDR3 consists of 13 residues. V was shortened by 1 base and J by 5 bases, with 8 bases between the two germline ends. Germline CDR1 is ENHRY and CDR2 is SYGVKD. This CDR3 is CAISEFRWYGYTF. In DNA, the CDR3 is TGTGCCATCAGTGAGTTCCGGTGGTATGGCTACACCTTC.

The chain is built from TRBV14 and TRBJ2-1; maybe TRBD1 (5 bases). Germline loops: CDR1 SGHDN, CDR2 FVKESK. Trimming shortened V by 1 base and J by 4 bases, and 17 bases separated the two germline ends. CDR3 length: 17 amino acids. The CDR3 here is CASSQGLRQRIYNEQFF. In DNA, the CDR3 is TGTGCCAGCAGCCAAGGTTTACGACAGCGAATATACAATGAGCAGTTCTTC.

This chain uses TRBV5-1 with TRBJ2-1; D may be TRBD2 (5 bases). The CDR3 consists of 15 residues. The V gene lost 0 bases and the J gene lost 4 bases, with 11 bases spanning the gap. Germline CDR1 reads SGHRS; CDR2 reads YFSETQ. CDR3 residues: CASSLETTTYNEQFF. CDR3 nucleotides: TGCGCCAGCAGCTTGGAGACGACTACTTACAATGAGCAGTTCTTC.

The rearrangement uses TRBV10-2 and TRBJ2-5; 11 bases map to TRBD1. Germline trimming cut 3 bases from V and 1 base from J; bases unmatched to any gene: 4. Germline assignment: CDR1 WSHSY and CDR2 SAAADI. CDR3 length: 16 amino acids. CDR3 coding DNA: TGCGCCAGCAGTGACCTTGGGACAGGGGGCCAAGAGACCCAGTACTTC. Its protein is CASSDLGTGGQETQYF.

The J gene is TRBJ2-5, the V gene TRBV29-1; 9 nucleotides line up with TRBD1. Germline trimming cut 7 bases from V and 2 bases from J; bases unmatched to any gene: 5. The CDR3 runs 13 residues. CDR1 is SQVTM, CDR2 ANQGSEA, per germline. The CDR3 protein is CSGVGTGQETQYF. For the CDR3, the DNA is TGCAGCGGTGTAGGGACAGGGCAAGAGACCCAGTACTTC.

The rearrangement uses TRBV2 and TRBJ1-2, with TRBD1 as a possible D gene (6 bases). Deletions cut 4 bases from V and 2 bases from J, with 11 bases between. The germline CDR1 and CDR2 sequences are SNHLY and FYNNEI. This CDR3 has 14 amino acids. The CDR3 region has the DNA TGTGCCAGCAGTGTGGAACAGGGAAACTATGGCTACACCTTC. This encodes CASSVEQGNYGYTF.

This clone appeared once. The chain combines TRBV10-3 with TRBJ2-6; D call uncertain. CDR3 size: 12 residues. V gave up 8 bases and J gave up 2 bases, with 4 bases separating them. Germline V gene sequence: CDR1 ENHRY, CDR2 SYGVKD. The CDR3 sequence is CAIEAGANVLTF. The CDR3 nucleotides read TGTGCCATCGAGGCTGGGGCCAACGTCCTGACTTTC.

The chain couples TRBV27 to TRBJ1-2; no clear D gene. V shed 7 bases and J shed 8 bases, with 23 bases lying between them. In germline, CDR1 is MNHEY, CDR2 SMNVEV (reference sequence). The CDR3 contains 15 residues. In DNA, the CDR3 is TGTGCCAGCACCCAATACATCGGGAACGCCTCAGGCTACACCTTC. It specifies CASTQYIGNASGYTF.

The rearrangement joins TRBV13 to TRBJ2-7; tentative D call: TRBD2 (5 bases). The CDR3 consists of 17 residues. Looked up from germline, CDR1 is PRHDT and CDR2 is FYEKMQ (reference sequence). V was pared by 3 bases and J by 5 bases, with 23 bases between. This chain's CDR3 is CASSLGPPSILGDEQYF. CDR3 nucleotides: TGTGCCAGCAGCTTGGGTCCCCCCTCTATACTCGGGGACGAGCAGTACTTC.

The chain carries TRBV5-1 and TRBJ2-3, with D unresolved. This CDR3 has 15 residues. Germline CDR1 is SGHRS and CDR2 is YFSETQ. The V gene lost 0 bases and the J gene lost 5 bases, with 13 bases spanning the gap. The chain's CDR3 is CASSLAGLTGDTQYF. CDR3 in DNA: TGCGCCAGCAGCTTGGCGGGTCTAACCGGAGATACGCAGTATTTT.

The chain has TRBV9 and TRBJ1-2, with D possibly TRBD1 on 5 matching bases. Trimming pared 2 bases from V and 7 bases from J, leaving 9 bases between. Germline CDR1 is SGDLS and CDR2 is YYNGEE. The CDR3 has 12 amino acids. The CDR3 spells CASSVGGGGYTF. The CDR3 nucleotides read TGTGCCAGCAGCGTTGGGGGGGGTGGCTACACCTTC.

The genes are TRBV5-4 and TRBJ2-3, with 8 bases lining up with TRBD2. The J segment lost 4 bases and the V segment lost 4 bases, leaving 11 bases of the junction unmatched. This CDR3 contains 16 residues. Germline V gene lookup returns CDR1 SGHNT and CDR2 YYREEE (reference sequence). CDR3 coding DNA: TGTGCCAGCAGCATGGAAGCGGGAGCCCCCGCAGATACGCAGTATTTT. It is translated as CASSMEAGAPADTQYF.

The chain couples TRBV5-1 to TRBJ1-1; TRBD1 is a possible D gene (6 bases). V was trimmed by 0 bases and J by 11 bases, leaving 17 bases between them. In germline, CDR1 is SGHRS, CDR2 YFSETQ. The CDR3 is 14 amino acids. The CDR3 DNA reads as TGCGCCAGCAGCTTGGCCCAAGCGGGAGGGGGGGCTTTCTTT. This translates into CASSLAQAGGGAFF.

The rearrangement links TRBV19 to TRBJ1-6; unclear D gene. Trimming shortened V by 7 bases and J by 0 bases, and 7 bases separated the two germline ends. CDR1 is LNHDA and CDR2 is SQIVND in the germline V gene (reference sequence). The CDR3 has 14 residues. The CDR3 is CASTASSYNSPLHF. DNA for the CDR3: TGTGCCAGTACCGCTAGCTCCTATAATTCACCCCTCCACTTT.